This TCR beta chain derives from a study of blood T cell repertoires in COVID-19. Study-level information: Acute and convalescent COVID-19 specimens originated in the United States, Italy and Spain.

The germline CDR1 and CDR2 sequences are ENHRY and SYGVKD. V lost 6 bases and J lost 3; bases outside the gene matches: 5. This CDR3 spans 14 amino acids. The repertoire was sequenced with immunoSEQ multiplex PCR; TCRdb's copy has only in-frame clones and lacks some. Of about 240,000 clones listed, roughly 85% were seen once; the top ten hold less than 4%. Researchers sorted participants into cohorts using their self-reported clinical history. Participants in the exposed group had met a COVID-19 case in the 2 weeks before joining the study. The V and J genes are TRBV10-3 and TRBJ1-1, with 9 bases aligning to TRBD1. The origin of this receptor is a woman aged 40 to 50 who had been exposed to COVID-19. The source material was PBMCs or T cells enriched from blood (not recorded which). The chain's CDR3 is CAIRRTGEDTEAFF. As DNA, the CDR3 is TGTGCCATCAGGAGGACAGGGGAGGACACTGAAGCTTTCTTT.